The source of this TCR beta chain is a study of OX40 agonist ivuxolimab in advanced cancers. About the study: The patients' treatment was ivuxolimab, an agonistic anti-OX40 (CD134) antibody.

Findings of the study overall: Expanded clones were, on average, more numerous in CD8+ T cells than in CD4+. Individuals who were partial responders at 0.1-3.0 mg/kg had clonal expansion that ranked among the lowest.

Germline-derived CDR1 and CDR2 are SQVTM and ANQGSEA. V was pared by 4 bases and J by 1 base, with 9 bases between. This CDR3 has 13 residues. A word on this clone: Its target is unknown.

Assay: immunoSEQ multiplex PCR; the TCRdb copy retains only in-frame clones and omits some. The table lists tens of thousands of clones, 80% to 90% of them singletons. This receptor was obtained from an adult with an advanced solid tumor such as melanoma, head and neck, liver or kidney cancer. This specimen consisted of CD4+ or CD8+ T cells sorted from blood, obtained in a trial of the OX40 agonist ivuxolimab. This rearrangement joins TRBV29-1 to TRBJ2-3, with D uncertain. The CDR3 nucleotides read TGCAGCGTTGCTGGACGCGGCACAGATACGCAGTATTTT. Translating gives CSVAGRGTDTQYF.